This T cell receptor beta chain was captured by sequencing in a study of shared clonotypes between healthy human individuals. The CDR3 consists of 15 residues. V lost 2 bases, J lost 6 bases, and 6 bases stayed unmatched. CDR1 and CDR2 (germline): SGHTA, FQGNSA. Everyone who donated was a Caucasian adult who lived in Nashville, Tennessee. Each subset's genomic DNA was shared equally among a number of immunoSEQ plates. Each PCR replicate from the sorted subsets contained about 210 ng DNA, which is tens of thousands of T cell genomes. Clones were sequenced by immunoSEQ multiplex PCR, and TCRdb holds only the in-frame ones, with some missing. The sample comprises over 850,000 clones, more than 75% of which are singletons, and 0.6% to 0.75% rests with the top ten.

Sequenced material: memory CD4+ T cells from PBMCs. The subset: CD45RA-negative fraction. The V gene is TRBV7-2, the J gene TRBJ2-3, with 9 bases fitting TRBD2. The TCR was taken from a man aged 18 to 30 in good health. Some clones in this sample may be carry-over from other donors' samples. CDR3 sequence reads: CASSLFSGSKDTQYF. The DNA of the CDR3 is TGTGCCAGCAGCTTATTTAGCGGGAGTAAGGATACGCAGTATTTT.